The clone carrying this T cell receptor beta chain was recorded once. The source of the sample is a study of blood T cell repertoires in COVID-19. The wider study: Both acute and convalescent COVID-19 samples were obtained from the United States, Italy and Spain. T cells, B-cell-depleted T cells, or PBMCs supplied cDNA or gDNA.

Per the original methods: Amplification of reference gene primers was used by the study to estimate nucleated cell counts. Libraries were prepared by immunoSEQ multiplex PCR; TCRdb keeps only in-frame clonotypes and omits some of them. Clone size and the V and J calls come from that table; the DNA yielded D and trimming. The table records tens of thousands of clones, approximately 79% of them present only once. The CDR3 runs to 15 residues. J lost 5 bases, V lost 3 bases, and 9 bases had no gene match. The germline V gene has CDR1 GTSNPN and CDR2 SVGIG (reference sequence). The chain employs TRBV30 and TRBJ2-7, with 11 positions matching TRBD1. This clonotype was obtained from an older man with active or convalescent COVID-19. Material: peripheral blood. CDR3 DNA sequence: TGTGCCTGGAGCGCATCAGGGACAGGGGGGAACGAGCAGTACTTC. This sequence encodes CAWSASGTGGNEQYF.